These T cell receptor beta chains were read from a single sample in a study of CD8+CD57+ T cells in acquired aplastic anemia. MiXCR, run by TCRdb on the reads, gives a single entry per CDR3 protein. Of about 180,000 distinct CDR3 sequences listed, around half are singletons. Material for sequencing was sorted CD4+, CD8+, or CD8+CD57+ T cells (not recorded which) from PBMCs. The receptor source for this set is a human donor with aplastic anemia. Each CDR3 is given with its conserved first and last residue. A D gene is named only where the DNA matches it firmly. Part of the rows lack a size; the others show once, few, many or a class for expanded clones.

v_gene: TRBV5-4
j_gene: TRBJ1-3
abundance: many
d_gene: NA
CDR3nt: TGTGCCAGCAGCTTGGATGCAGGGGTCGGAAACACCATATATTTT
CDR3aa: CASSLDAGVGNTIYF

v_gene: TRBV20-1
j_gene: TRBJ2-5
abundance: NA
d_gene: TRBD2
CDR3nt: TGCAGTGCTAGTCGGACTAGCGGGGGGAAAGAGACCCAGTACTTC
CDR3aa: CSASRTSGGKETQYF

v_gene: TRBV12-3/TRBV12-4
j_gene: TRBJ1-1
abundance: NA
d_gene: TRBD1
CDR3nt: TGTGCCAGCAGTCCGAAGGACAGGGTGTTTAACACTGAAGCTTTCTTT
CDR3aa: CASSPKDRVFNTEAFF

v_gene: TRBV5-1
j_gene: TRBJ1-3
abundance: many
d_gene: NA
CDR3nt: TGCGCCAGCAGCTCCTCCGGTGCGAGCTCTGGAAACACCATATATTTT
CDR3aa: CASSSSGASSGNTIYF

v_gene: TRBV24-1
j_gene: TRBJ2-5
abundance: many
d_gene: NA
CDR3nt: TGTGCCACCAGTGATTCCCCATCCGGGCCCCACGGGTCTACCCAGTACTTC
CDR3aa: CATSDSPSGPHGSTQYF

v_gene: TRBV20-1
j_gene: TRBJ2-7
abundance: NA
d_gene: NA
CDR3nt: TGCAGTGCACAAGACAGGTTGCGTGAGCAGTACTTC
CDR3aa: CSAQDRLREQYF

v_gene: TRBV15
j_gene: TRBJ2-5
abundance: NA
d_gene: TRBD1
CDR3nt: TGTGCCACCAGCAGACAGGGGGCGTCGGGAGAGACCCAGTACTTC
CDR3aa: CATSRQGASGETQYF

v_gene: TRBV6-1
j_gene: TRBJ1-1
abundance: many
d_gene: NA
CDR3nt: TGTGCCAGCAGTGGGACCGCGGCGGTCTTGAACACTGAAGCTTTCTTT
CDR3aa: CASSGTAAVLNTEAFF

v_gene: TRBV29-1
j_gene: TRBJ1-2
abundance: NA
d_gene: NA
CDR3nt: TGCAGCGTAACCCCACAGGGCGGGACACGCAACTATGGCTACACCTTC
CDR3aa: CSVTPQGGTRNYGYTF

v_gene: TRBV20-1
j_gene: TRBJ1-5
abundance: NA
d_gene: TRBD1
CDR3nt: TGCAGTGCTAGCCGAGGACAGGAGGGCCAGCCCCAGCATTTT
CDR3aa: CSASRGQEGQPQHF

v_gene: TRBV9
j_gene: TRBJ2-2
abundance: few
d_gene: NA
CDR3nt: TGTGCCAGCAGCGCTACGGACGGACCCACCGGGGAGCTGTTTTTT
CDR3aa: CASSATDGPTGELFF

v_gene: TRBV15
j_gene: TRBJ1-2
abundance: many
d_gene: NA
CDR3nt: TGTGCCACCAGCAGAGAATACGGACAGAACTATGGCTACACCTTC
CDR3aa: CATSREYGQNYGYTF

v_gene: TRBV7-2
j_gene: TRBJ2-1
abundance: NA
d_gene: TRBD2
CDR3nt: TGTGCCAGCAGCTTAGCCGTGAGCGGGGGCAGCTCCTACAATGAGCAGTTCTTC
CDR3aa: CASSLAVSGGSSYNEQFF

v_gene: TRBV29-1
j_gene: TRBJ2-2
abundance: NA
d_gene: TRBD2
CDR3nt: TGCAGCGTTCAGCGGGGTAACACCGGGGAGCTGTTTTTT
CDR3aa: CSVQRGNTGELFF

v_gene: TRBV7-6
j_gene: TRBJ2-7
abundance: NA
d_gene: TRBD2
CDR3nt: TGTGCCAGCAGCCAAACTAGCGGGGGGCCCTACGAGCAGTACTTC
CDR3aa: CASSQTSGGPYEQYF

v_gene: TRBV5-5
j_gene: TRBJ1-3
abundance: many
d_gene: NA
CDR3nt: TGTGCCAGCGGGACCGACACTGGAAACACCATATATTTT
CDR3aa: CASGTDTGNTIYF

v_gene: TRBV27
j_gene: TRBJ2-3
abundance: few
d_gene: NA
CDR3nt: TGTGCCAGCACCTTCTCCCCTGGTAAAACAGATACGCAGTATTTT
CDR3aa: CASTFSPGKTDTQYF

v_gene: TRBV29-1
j_gene: TRBJ2-7
abundance: NA
d_gene: TRBD1
CDR3nt: TGCAGCGTTGAAGATATGGGACAGGGGCTCTACGAGCAGTACTTC
CDR3aa: CSVEDMGQGLYEQYF

v_gene: TRBV7-2
j_gene: TRBJ1-1
abundance: many
d_gene: NA
CDR3nt: TGTGCCAGCAGCTTAAATCCCCGGGCAGGGGCTTTCTTT
CDR3aa: CASSLNPRAGAFF

v_gene: TRBV2
j_gene: TRBJ1-6
abundance: NA
d_gene: NA
CDR3nt: TGTGCCAGCAGTCTTCGGGTTAACTCACCCCCCCACTTT
CDR3aa: CASSLRVNSPPHF

v_gene: TRBV7-9
j_gene: TRBJ1-2
abundance: many
d_gene: NA
CDR3nt: TGTGCCAGCAGCCCGGGGGCGTATGGCTACACCTTC
CDR3aa: CASSPGAYGYTF

v_gene: TRBV10-2
j_gene: TRBJ1-2
abundance: NA
d_gene: TRBD1
CDR3nt: TGCGCCAGCAGAGAGGCGGAACAGGGGGCGCGGGGCTACACCTTC
CDR3aa: CASREAEQGARGYTF

v_gene: TRBV3-1
j_gene: TRBJ1-1
abundance: NA
d_gene: NA
CDR3nt: TGTGCCAGCAGCCAGCAATACCCCAGGGGTGCCACTGAAGCTTTCTTT
CDR3aa: CASSQQYPRGATEAFF

v_gene: TRBV7-8
j_gene: TRBJ1-5
abundance: NA
d_gene: TRBD1
CDR3nt: TGTGCCAGCAGCGCCCGGGACAGGGGTGGACGCAATCAGCCCCAGCATTTT
CDR3aa: CASSARDRGGRNQPQHF

v_gene: TRBV2
j_gene: TRBJ2-1
abundance: many
d_gene: TRBD2
CDR3nt: TGTGCCAGCAGTTTCAGCGGGGGTTCCTACAATGAGCAGTTCTTC
CDR3aa: CASSFSGGSYNEQFF

v_gene: TRBV15
j_gene: TRBJ2-5
abundance: many
d_gene: TRBD1
CDR3nt: TGTGCCACCAGCCGGGACAGACAAGAGACCCAGTACTTC
CDR3aa: CATSRDRQETQYF